This T cell receptor beta chain was found in a study of cytomegalovirus exposure and HLA in healthy donors. Overall study: The roughly 110 validation repertoires were reported in a later analysis to have been generated on the same platform as the 666 first-cohort repertoires.

Some clones are missing from TCRdb's copy, which holds only in-frame ones; the method was immunoSEQ multiplex PCR. The table records approximately 190,000 clones, 84% of them present only once. As to this clone: Its antigen is unknown.

General observations from the study: Diagnosis of cytomegalovirus status made by the classifier reportedly showed high specificity and sensitivity. Many donors carried some public TCRs, although rarity characterized most TCR sequences. Researchers counted roughly 150 TCR beta chains as cytomegalovirus-associated.

The origin of this receptor is a man in his late teens or twenties in good health and CMV-seropositive. Sequencing input: PBMCs.

In nucleotides, the CDR3 is TGTGCCAGCAGTGAAGTCGCAGGCAGCAATCAGCCCCAGCATTTT. Translation gives CASSEVAGSNQPQHF. The chain employs TRBV6-1 and TRBJ1-5; D is unclear. Looked up from germline, CDR1 is MNHNS and CDR2 is SASEGT. The CDR3 sequence is 15 residues long. Deletions cut 1 base from V and 1 base from J, with 8 bases between.